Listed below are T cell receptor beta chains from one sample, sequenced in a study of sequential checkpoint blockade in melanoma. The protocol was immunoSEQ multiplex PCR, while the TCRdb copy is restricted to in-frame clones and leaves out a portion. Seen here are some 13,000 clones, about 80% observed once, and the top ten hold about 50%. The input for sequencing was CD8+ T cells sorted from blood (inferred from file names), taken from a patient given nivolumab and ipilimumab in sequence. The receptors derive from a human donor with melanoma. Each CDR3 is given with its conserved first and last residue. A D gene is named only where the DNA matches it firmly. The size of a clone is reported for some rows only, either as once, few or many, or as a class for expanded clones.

cdr3_aa: CASGLPETQYF; cdr3_nt: TGTGCCAGCGGGCTACCAGAGACCCAGTACTTC; d_call: -; clone_size: -; v_call: TRBV9; j_call: TRBJ2-5
cdr3_aa: CASSLGTSGTFSYEQYF; cdr3_nt: TGTGCCAGCAGCTTAGGGACTAGCGGGACGTTCTCCTACGAGCAGTACTTC; d_call: TRBD2; clone_size: -; v_call: TRBV11-2; j_call: TRBJ2-7
cdr3_aa: CASSQDQVTMGEAFF; cdr3_nt: TGCGCCAGCAGCCAAGATCAAGTGACTATGGGGGAAGCTTTCTTT; d_call: -; clone_size: few; v_call: TRBV4-1; j_call: TRBJ1-1
cdr3_aa: CASSLSSGPSNSPLHF; cdr3_nt: TGTGCCAGCAGCTTATCTTCAGGCCCGTCAAATTCACCCCTCCACTTT; d_call: -; clone_size: -; v_call: TRBV7-6; j_call: TRBJ1-6
cdr3_aa: CATSRRGGVNYGYTF; cdr3_nt: TGTGCCACCAGCAGACGGGGGGGGGTTAACTATGGCTACACCTTC; d_call: -; clone_size: -; v_call: TRBV15; j_call: TRBJ1-2
cdr3_aa: CASSISPGESTSYEQYF; cdr3_nt: TGTGCCAGTAGTATCTCCCCGGGAGAATCAACCTCCTACGAGCAGTACTTC; d_call: -; clone_size: -; v_call: TRBV19; j_call: TRBJ2-7
cdr3_aa: CASTLRASGPYEQYF; cdr3_nt: TGTGCCAGTACCCTGCGGGCTAGCGGGCCCTACGAGCAGTACTTC; d_call: TRBD2; clone_size: -; v_call: TRBV19; j_call: TRBJ2-7
cdr3_aa: CAISDPIQVNYEQYF; cdr3_nt: TGTGCCATCAGTGACCCCATACAAGTAAACTACGAGCAGTACTTC; d_call: -; clone_size: -; v_call: TRBV10-3; j_call: TRBJ2-7
cdr3_aa: CASSRSSGTQETQYF; cdr3_nt: TGTGCCAGCTCAAGATCGAGCGGGACCCAAGAGACCCAGTACTTC; d_call: TRBD2; clone_size: medium-sized; v_call: TRBV6-4; j_call: TRBJ2-5
cdr3_aa: CASGGLAGGPGNEQFF; cdr3_nt: TGTGCCAGTGGAGGGCTAGCGGGAGGGCCAGGGAATGAGCAGTTCTTC; d_call: TRBD2; clone_size: -; v_call: TRBV19; j_call: TRBJ2-1
cdr3_aa: CASRWGGEQYF; cdr3_nt: TGTGCCAGCAGGTGGGGGGGCGAGCAGTACTTC; d_call: TRBD2; clone_size: -; v_call: TRBV6-1; j_call: TRBJ2-7
cdr3_aa: CASSDPVTGTGGLDSPLHF; cdr3_nt: TGTGCCAGCAGTGACCCTGTTACCGGGACAGGGGGGTTGGATTCACCCCTCCACTTT; d_call: TRBD1; clone_size: once; v_call: TRBV2; j_call: TRBJ1-6
cdr3_aa: CASSRGTTNNPYEQYF; cdr3_nt: TGCGCCAGCAGCCGCGGGACTACAAACAACCCATACGAGCAGTACTTC; d_call: TRBD2; clone_size: -; v_call: TRBV5-1; j_call: TRBJ2-7
cdr3_aa: CASSEGQSYEQYF; cdr3_nt: TGTGCCAGCAGTGAAGGGCAGTCCTACGAGCAGTACTTC; d_call: -; clone_size: -; v_call: TRBV2; j_call: TRBJ2-7
cdr3_aa: CASILAQYGYTF; cdr3_nt: TGTGCCAGCATCTTAGCGCAGTATGGTTACACCTTC; d_call: -; clone_size: few; v_call: TRBV7-9; j_call: TRBJ1-2